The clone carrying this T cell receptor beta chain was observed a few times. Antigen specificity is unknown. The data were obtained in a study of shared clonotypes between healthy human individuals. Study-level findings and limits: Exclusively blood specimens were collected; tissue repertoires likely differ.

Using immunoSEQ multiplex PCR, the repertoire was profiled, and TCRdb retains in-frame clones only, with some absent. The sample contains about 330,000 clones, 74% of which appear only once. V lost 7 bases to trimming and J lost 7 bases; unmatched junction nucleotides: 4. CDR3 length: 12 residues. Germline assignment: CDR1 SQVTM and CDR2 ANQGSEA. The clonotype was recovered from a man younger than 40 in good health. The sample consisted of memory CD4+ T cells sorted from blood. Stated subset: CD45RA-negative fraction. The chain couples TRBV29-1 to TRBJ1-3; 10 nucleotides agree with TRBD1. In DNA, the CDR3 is TGCAGCGGGGGGACAGGGGTTAACACCATATATTTT. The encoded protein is CSGGTGVNTIYF.